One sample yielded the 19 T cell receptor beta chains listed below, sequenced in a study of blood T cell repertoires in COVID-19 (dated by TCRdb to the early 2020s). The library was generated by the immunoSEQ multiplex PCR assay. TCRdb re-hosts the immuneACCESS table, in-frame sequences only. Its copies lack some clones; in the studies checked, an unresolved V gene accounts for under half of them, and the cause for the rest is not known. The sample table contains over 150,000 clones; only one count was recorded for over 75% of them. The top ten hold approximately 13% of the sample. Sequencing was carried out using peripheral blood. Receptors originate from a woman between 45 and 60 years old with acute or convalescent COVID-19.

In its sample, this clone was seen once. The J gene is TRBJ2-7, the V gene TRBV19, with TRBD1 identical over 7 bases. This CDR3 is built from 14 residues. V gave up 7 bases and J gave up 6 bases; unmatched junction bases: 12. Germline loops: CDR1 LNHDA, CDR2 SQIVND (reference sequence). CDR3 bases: TGTGCCAGTACCCTTAGAGGGGGCCCTTTCGAGCAGTACTTC. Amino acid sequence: CASTLRGGPFEQYF.

This chain's CDR3 is CASSPGEVGNTIYF. For the CDR3, the DNA is TGTGCCAGCAGTCCGGGGGAGGTCGGAAACACCATATATTTT. The J gene is TRBJ1-3, the V gene TRBV6-5, with D possibly matching TRBD1 (5 bases). This CDR3 is built from 14 residues. CDR1 is MNHEY and CDR2 is SVGAGI in the germline V gene. The V end lost 5 bases, the J end lost 4 bases, and 12 bases lay between the germline ends.

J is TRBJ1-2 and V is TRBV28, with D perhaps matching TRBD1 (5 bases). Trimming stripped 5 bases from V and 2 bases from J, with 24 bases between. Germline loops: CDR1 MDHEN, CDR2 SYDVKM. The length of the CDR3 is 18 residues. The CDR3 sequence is CASSIIGGGGDRNYGYTF. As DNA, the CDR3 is TGTGCCAGCAGTATTATCGGGGGAGGAGGGGATCGCAACTATGGCTACACCTTC.

The CDR3 sequence is CASSFMGQGAKNIQYF. DNA of the CDR3: TGTGCCAGCAGCTTCATGGGACAGGGGGCCAAAAACATTCAGTACTTC. The chain has TRBV11-2 and TRBJ2-4, with 10 bases lining up with TRBD1. Germline trimming cut 3 bases from V and 1 base from J; bases unmatched to any gene: 3. CDR1 is SGHAT and CDR2 is FQNNGV in the germline V gene. The CDR3 is 16 residues long.

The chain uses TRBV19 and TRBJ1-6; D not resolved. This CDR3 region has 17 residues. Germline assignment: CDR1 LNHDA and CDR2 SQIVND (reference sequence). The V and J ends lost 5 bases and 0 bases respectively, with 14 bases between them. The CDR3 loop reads CASSPLGEVSYNSPLHF. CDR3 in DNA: TGTGCCAGTAGTCCTCTCGGGGAGGTCTCCTATAATTCACCCCTCCACTTT.

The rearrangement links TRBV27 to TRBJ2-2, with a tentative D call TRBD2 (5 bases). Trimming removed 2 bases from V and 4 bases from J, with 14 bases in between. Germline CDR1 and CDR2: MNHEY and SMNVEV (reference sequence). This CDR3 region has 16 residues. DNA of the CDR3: TGTGCCAGCAGTTTACCTACGGGGAGCGGCACCGGGGAGCTGTTTTTT. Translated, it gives CASSLPTGSGTGELFF.

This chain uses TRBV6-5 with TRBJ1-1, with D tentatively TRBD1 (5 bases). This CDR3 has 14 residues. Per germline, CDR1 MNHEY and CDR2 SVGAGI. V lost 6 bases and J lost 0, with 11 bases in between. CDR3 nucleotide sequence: TGTGCCAGCAGACCCATAGGGGTGAACACTGAAGCTTTCTTT. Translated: CASRPIGVNTEAFF.

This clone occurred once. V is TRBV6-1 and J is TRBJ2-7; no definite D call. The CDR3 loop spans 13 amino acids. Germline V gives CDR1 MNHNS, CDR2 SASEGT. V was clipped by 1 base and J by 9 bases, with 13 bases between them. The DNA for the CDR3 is TGTGCCAGCAGTGAAGGGATGGGCTTGACGCAGTACTTC. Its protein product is CASSEGMGLTQYF.

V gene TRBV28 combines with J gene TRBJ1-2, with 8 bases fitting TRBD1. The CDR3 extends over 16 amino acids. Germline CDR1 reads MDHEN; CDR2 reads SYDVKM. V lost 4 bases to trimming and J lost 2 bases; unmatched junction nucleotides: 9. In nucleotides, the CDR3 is TGTGCCAGCAGTTCGAGACAGGGGCCAAGAAACTATGGCTACACCTTC. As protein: CASSSRQGPRNYGYTF.

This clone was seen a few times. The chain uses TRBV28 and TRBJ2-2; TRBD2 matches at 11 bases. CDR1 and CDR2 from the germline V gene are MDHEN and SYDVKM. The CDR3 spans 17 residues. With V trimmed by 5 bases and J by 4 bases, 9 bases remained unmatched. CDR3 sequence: CASSPTRLAGGTGELFF. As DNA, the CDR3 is TGTGCCAGCAGTCCGACCCGGCTAGCGGGAGGCACCGGGGAGCTGTTTTTT.

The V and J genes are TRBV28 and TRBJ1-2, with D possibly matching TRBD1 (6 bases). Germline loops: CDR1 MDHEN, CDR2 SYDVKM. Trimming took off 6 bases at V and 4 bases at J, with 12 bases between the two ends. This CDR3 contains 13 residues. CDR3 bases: TGTGCCAGCAGAGGACAGCCACTCTATGGCTACACCTTC. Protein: CASRGQPLYGYTF.

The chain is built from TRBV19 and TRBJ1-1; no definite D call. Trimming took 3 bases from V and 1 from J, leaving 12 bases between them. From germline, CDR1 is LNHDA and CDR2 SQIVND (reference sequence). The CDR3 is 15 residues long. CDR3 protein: CASSIRSVWNTEAFF. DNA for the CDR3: TGTGCCAGTAGTATCCGCTCGGTATGGAACACTGAAGCTTTCTTT.

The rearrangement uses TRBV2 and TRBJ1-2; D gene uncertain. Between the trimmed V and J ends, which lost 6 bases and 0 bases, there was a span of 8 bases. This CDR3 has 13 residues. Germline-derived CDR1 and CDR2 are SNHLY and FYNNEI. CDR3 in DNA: TGTGCCAGCAGGTCCTATTCTAACTATGGCTACACCTTC. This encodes CASRSYSNYGYTF.

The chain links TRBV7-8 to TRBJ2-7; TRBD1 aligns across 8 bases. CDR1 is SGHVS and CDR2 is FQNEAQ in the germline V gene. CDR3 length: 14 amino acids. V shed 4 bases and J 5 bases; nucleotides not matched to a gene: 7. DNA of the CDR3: TGTGCCAGCAGCTCGGGACAGGTTTTGAACGAGCAGTACTTC. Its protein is CASSSGQVLNEQYF.

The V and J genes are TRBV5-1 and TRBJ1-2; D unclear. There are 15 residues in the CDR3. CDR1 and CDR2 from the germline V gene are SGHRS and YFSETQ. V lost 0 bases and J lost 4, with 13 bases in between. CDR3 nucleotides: TGCGCCAGCAGCTTGGTTTCAGGTCTATCCTATGGCTACACCTTC. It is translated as CASSLVSGLSYGYTF.

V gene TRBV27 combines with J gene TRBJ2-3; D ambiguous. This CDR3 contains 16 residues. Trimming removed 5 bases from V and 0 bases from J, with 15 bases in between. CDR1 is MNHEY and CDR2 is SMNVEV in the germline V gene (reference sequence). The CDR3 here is CASSPRPLTSTDTQYF. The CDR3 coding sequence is TGTGCCAGCAGTCCGCGCCCTCTAACTAGCACAGATACGCAGTATTTT.

The CDR3: CASSSDRPPPGTQYF. In nucleotides, the CDR3 is TGTGCCAGCTCATCTGACCGGCCTCCCCCGGGGACCCAGTACTTC. This sequence joins TRBV18 and TRBJ2-5; D is unresolved. Germline lookup yields CDR1 KGHSH and CDR2 LQKENI. The CDR3 extends over 15 amino acids. Trimming removed 5 bases at V and 7 bases at J, with 20 bases between.

The CDR3 sequence is CASSLAPGTVPLSYNEQFF. As DNA, the CDR3 is TGCGCCAGCAGCTTAGCGCCGGGGACAGTGCCATTGTCCTACAATGAGCAGTTCTTC. This chain links TRBV5-1 with TRBJ2-1; 7 nucleotides line up with TRBD1. This CDR3 spans 19 amino acids. V lost 2 bases and J lost 1; bases outside the gene matches: 15. The germline gives CDR1 SGHRS, CDR2 YFSETQ.

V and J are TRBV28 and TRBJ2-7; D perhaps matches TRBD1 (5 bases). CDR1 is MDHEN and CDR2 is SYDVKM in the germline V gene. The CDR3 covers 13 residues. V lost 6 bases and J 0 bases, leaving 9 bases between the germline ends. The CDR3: CASRRTSSYEQYF. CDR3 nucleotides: TGTGCCAGCAGACGGACATCCTCCTACGAGCAGTACTTC. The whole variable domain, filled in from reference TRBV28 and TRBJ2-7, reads DVKVTQSSRYLVKRTGEKVFLECVQDMDHENMFWYRQDPGLGLRLIYFSYDVKMKEKGDIPEGYSVSREKKERFSLILESASTNQTSMYLCASRRTSSYEQYFGPGTRLTVT.